These 24 T cell receptor beta chains share one sample of origin, sequenced in a study of cytomegalovirus exposure and HLA in healthy donors. The PCR made use of 60 Vbeta and 13 Jbeta primers. The table came from immunoSEQ multiplex PCR; TCRdb's copy has only in-frame clones and leaves some out. The table records 100,000 to 150,000 clones, roughly 8.8% of them present only once. What was sequenced was PBMCs. Receptor source: a woman in her thirties or forties in good health and CMV-seropositive.

The V call is TRBV10-3, the J call TRBJ1-1; D might be TRBD1 (6 bases). There are 16 residues in the CDR3. Between the trimmed V and J ends, which lost 6 bases and 4 bases, there was a span of 21 bases. Germline V gives CDR1 ENHRY, CDR2 SYGVKD. The CDR3 DNA reads TGTGCCATCAGCCCTCTGATTGGGGGCTCGGGCACTGAAGCTTTCTTT. It specifies CAISPLIGGSGTEAFF.

This clone was seen more than once but under ten times. The chain is built from TRBV11-2 and TRBJ2-6, with D maybe TRBD2 (5 bases). Trimming took 3 bases from V and 1 from J, leaving 7 bases between them. This CDR3 has 15 amino acids. Germline assignment: CDR1 SGHAT and CDR2 FQNNGV. The CDR3 nucleotides read TGTGCCAGCAGCTTTTGGGAGTCTGGGGCCAACGTCCTGACTTTC. The encoded protein is CASSFWESGANVLTF.

In this sample, this clone turned up a few times. The chain is built from TRBV5-1 and TRBJ2-2; D uncertain. The germline CDR1 and CDR2 sequences are SGHRS and YFSETQ. The V end lost 0 bases, the J end lost 4 bases, and 10 bases lay between the germline ends. The CDR3 totals 15 residues. The DNA of the CDR3 is TGCGCCAGCAGCTTGGGTACAGTCGCCACCGGGGAGCTGTTTTTT. Translating gives CASSLGTVATGELFF.

This clone occurred many times. CDR3 in amino acids: CAISEPGTDTEAFF. DNA for the CDR3: TGTGCCATCAGTGAGCCGGGAACGGACACTGAAGCTTTCTTT. The chain joins TRBV10-3 to TRBJ1-1; D ambiguous. The CDR3 consists of 14 residues. The V gene lost 2 bases and the J gene lost 3 bases, with 10 bases spanning the gap. Germline values: CDR1 ENHRY, CDR2 SYGVKD.

In its sample, this clone was seen a few times. J is TRBJ2-3 and V is TRBV5-6; D possibly corresponds to TRBD1 (5 bases). Germline V gene lookup returns CDR1 SGHDT and CDR2 YYEEEE. V was shortened by 3 bases and J by 3 bases, with 20 bases between the two germline ends. This CDR3 is built from 17 residues. The chain's CDR3 is CASSWVPSGTGTDTQYF. CDR3 nucleotides: TGTGCCAGCAGCTGGGTCCCTTCTGGCACAGGAACAGATACGCAGTATTTT.

The CDR3 sequence is CASSWGEETQYF. The CDR3 coding sequence is TGCGCCAGCAGCTGGGGGGAAGAGACCCAGTACTTC. The chain links TRBV5-1 to TRBJ2-5; possibly TRBD2 for D (6 bases). The CDR3 sequence is 12 residues long. The V end was cut by 3 bases, the J end by 3 bases, with 6 bases between. Germline lookup yields CDR1 SGHRS and CDR2 YFSETQ.

The chain links TRBV19 to TRBJ1-5, with D possibly matching TRBD1 (6 bases). V lost 7 bases and J 2 bases, leaving 15 bases between the germline ends. Looked up from germline, CDR1 is LNHDA and CDR2 is SQIVND (reference sequence). The CDR3 contains 15 residues. The DNA of the CDR3 is TGTGCCAGTAATCCAGGCAGGGGTGGCAATCAGCCCCAGCATTTT. Its translation: CASNPGRGGNQPQHF.

To note about this clone: The junction departs from germline at one end; a sequencing error may be responsible. This chain joins TRBV7-6 and TRBJ1-6; weak D call: TRBD1 (6 bases). The CDR3 is 14 residues long. Germline values: CDR1 SGHVS, CDR2 FNYEAQ. The CDR3 reads CAGSLGTGNSPLHF. CDR3 nucleotides: TGTGCCGGCAGCTTAGGTACAGGGAATTCACCCCTCCACTTT.

This rearrangement joins TRBV6-5 to TRBJ1-1, with 7 bases fitting TRBD1. V trimming: 2 bases; J trimming: 10 bases; junction bases outside the gene matches: 4. Germline lookup yields CDR1 MNHEY and CDR2 SVGAGI. The CDR3 spans 12 residues. CDR3 coding DNA: TGTGCCAGCAGTTACAGGGGGCTCACAGCTTTCTTT. Translating gives CASSYRGLTAFF.

This clone has more than one count but fewer than ten. V gene TRBV4-2 combines with J gene TRBJ2-3; TRBD2 is a possible D gene (6 bases). Deletions cut 4 bases from V and 2 bases from J, with 16 bases between. The CDR3 runs 16 residues. CDR1 and CDR2 from the germline V gene are LGHNA and YNFKEQ. The DNA of the CDR3 is TGTGCCAGCAGCCGCGACGCCGCGGGGCACACAGATACGCAGTATTTT. Protein product: CASSRDAAGHTDTQYF.

The J gene is TRBJ2-3, the V gene TRBV19; D is perhaps TRBD1 (7 bases). CDR3 length: 16 residues. Germline lookup yields CDR1 LNHDA and CDR2 SQIVND (reference sequence). Trimming removed 6 bases at V and 2 bases at J, with 18 bases between. The CDR3 DNA reads as TGTGCCAGTAGCCCCTGGAGGGGACAGAACACAGATACGCAGTATTTT. Protein: CASSPWRGQNTDTQYF.

In DNA, the CDR3 is TGTGCCTCCCGCGATCAGGGTCGCTATGGCTACACCTTC. It codes for CASRDQGRYGYTF. The chain employs TRBV6-6 and TRBJ1-2, with D possibly being TRBD1 (5 bases). The V end lost 11 bases, the J end lost 4 bases, and 17 bases lay between the germline ends. The CDR3 is made up of 13 amino acids. Per the germline V gene, CDR1 is MNHNY and CDR2 is SVGAGI (reference sequence).

This clone occurred a few times. The chain has TRBV4-2 and TRBJ2-3, with 11 bases aligning to TRBD2. J gave up 2 bases and V 4 bases, and 2 bases lay outside the gene matches. CDR3 length: 15 amino acids. Germline-derived CDR1 and CDR2 are LGHNA and YNFKEQ. CDR3 coding DNA: TGTGCCAGCAGCCGTAGCGGGGGGGACACAGATACGCAGTATTTT. It is translated as CASSRSGGDTDTQYF.

Only a few counts were recorded for this clone. No DNA is shown, since the ends of the CDR3 on it are uncertain; the CDR3 is the one TCRdb lists. CDR3 sequence reads: CASSSSTGNYNSPLHF. The rearrangement links TRBV2 to TRBJ1-6; the table gives TRBD1 as D, unverified against the DNA. Termini included, the CDR3 measures 16 amino acids. Germline V gives CDR1 SNHLY, CDR2 FYNNEI.

This sequence joins TRBV6-1 and TRBJ1-1; maybe TRBD1 (5 bases). Germline V CDR1 and CDR2: MNHNS, SASEGT. V lost 7 bases, J lost 7 bases, and 16 bases lay in between. The CDR3 is 13 residues long. The CDR3, as DNA: TGTGCCAGCACCCTGAAACTAAGGGGTGAAGCTTTCTTT. Protein product: CASTLKLRGEAFF.

This clone was detected only a few times. The chain links TRBV2 to TRBJ2-7; no clear D gene. CDR1 and CDR2 (germline): SNHLY, FYNNEI. The CDR3 is 16 residues long. V was shortened by 6 bases and J by 0 bases, with 18 bases between the two germline ends. CDR3 in amino acids: CASSQTGLPLSYEQYF. CDR3 DNA sequence: TGTGCCAGCAGCCAGACGGGTCTCCCTCTCTCCTACGAGCAGTACTTC.

This clone was counted a few times. The chain has TRBV5-4 and TRBJ1-2; 9 nucleotides line up with TRBD1. Germline trimming cut 0 bases from V and 2 bases from J; bases unmatched to any gene: 11. The germline CDR1 and CDR2 sequences are SGHNT and YYREEE (reference sequence). CDR3 length equals 18 residues. This chain's CDR3 is CASSLAGGRGQGNYGYTF. The CDR3 DNA reads as TGTGCCAGCAGCTTGGCCGGGGGGAGAGGACAGGGGAACTATGGCTACACCTTC.

The V and J genes are TRBV13 and TRBJ1-2, with a tentative D call TRBD1 (6 bases). Germline-derived CDR1 and CDR2 are PRHDT and FYEKMQ (reference sequence). The CDR3 loop spans 12 amino acids. Trimming shortened V by 4 bases and J by 8 bases, and 11 bases separated the two germline ends. This chain's CDR3 is CASSYYRDGYTF. CDR3 in DNA: TGTGCCAGCAGCTACTACAGGGACGGCTACACCTTC.

The sample holds a few counts of this clone. The chain combines TRBV2 with TRBJ1-5; 7 bases fit TRBD1. Germline V CDR1 and CDR2: SNHLY, FYNNEI. The CDR3 covers 14 residues. The V segment lost 7 bases and the J segment 3 bases; nucleotides outside the gene matches: 6. The CDR3 bases are TGTGCCAGCACCAGAGGACAGGCCAATCAGCCCCAGCATTTT. It translates to CASTRGQANQPQHF.

In its sample, this clone was seen many times. The J gene is TRBJ2-1, the V gene TRBV18; D is ambiguous. This CDR3 is built from 15 residues. V gave up 3 bases and J gave up 5 bases, with 14 bases separating them. Germline CDR1 reads KGHSH; CDR2 reads LQKENI. The CDR3 sequence is CASSPVQQTHNEQFF. CDR3 DNA: TGTGCCAGCTCACCGGTTCAACAGACACACAATGAGCAGTTCTTC.

In its sample, this clone was seen a few times. The gene calls are TRBV4-3 and TRBJ1-3; TRBD1 might be the D (5 bases). The CDR3 runs 15 residues. Germline lookup yields CDR1 LGHNA and CDR2 YSLEER. V was pared by 1 base and J by 6 bases, with 13 bases between. CDR3 DNA sequence: TGCGCCAGCAGCCAAGCCGCAGGGACTCTAAACACCATATATTTT. The encoded protein is CASSQAAGTLNTIYF.

This clone has a handful of counts. The V call is TRBV6-1, the J call TRBJ2-3; D perhaps matches TRBD2 (5 bases). Germline V lookup: CDR1 MNHNS, CDR2 SASEGT. Deletions cut 2 bases from V and 3 bases from J, with 12 bases between. The CDR3 runs to 15 residues. CDR3 protein: CASSELGPGTDTQYF. DNA of the CDR3: TGTGCCAGCAGTGAACTTGGCCCGGGGACAGATACGCAGTATTTT.

V and J are TRBV6-1 and TRBJ2-3, with TRBD2 matching over 16 bases. In germline, CDR1 is MNHNS, CDR2 SASEGT. CDR3 length equals 15 residues. The ends lost 8 bases at V and 4 bases at J; junction bases unmatched: 3. CDR3 bases: TGTGCCAGCTGGGGACTAGCGGGGGGGGCAGATACGCAGTATTTT. Protein: CASWGLAGGADTQYF.

This sequence joins TRBV6-5 and TRBJ2-5, with D perhaps matching TRBD2 (6 bases). Between the trimmed V and J ends, which lost 2 bases and 2 bases, there was a span of 15 bases. The V gene's germline CDR1 is MNHEY and CDR2 SVGAGI. The CDR3 extends over 16 amino acids. The CDR3, as DNA: TGTGCCAGCAGTTACGGGCGGCGGGATATACAAGAGACCCAGTACTTC. Encoded protein: CASSYGRRDIQETQYF.